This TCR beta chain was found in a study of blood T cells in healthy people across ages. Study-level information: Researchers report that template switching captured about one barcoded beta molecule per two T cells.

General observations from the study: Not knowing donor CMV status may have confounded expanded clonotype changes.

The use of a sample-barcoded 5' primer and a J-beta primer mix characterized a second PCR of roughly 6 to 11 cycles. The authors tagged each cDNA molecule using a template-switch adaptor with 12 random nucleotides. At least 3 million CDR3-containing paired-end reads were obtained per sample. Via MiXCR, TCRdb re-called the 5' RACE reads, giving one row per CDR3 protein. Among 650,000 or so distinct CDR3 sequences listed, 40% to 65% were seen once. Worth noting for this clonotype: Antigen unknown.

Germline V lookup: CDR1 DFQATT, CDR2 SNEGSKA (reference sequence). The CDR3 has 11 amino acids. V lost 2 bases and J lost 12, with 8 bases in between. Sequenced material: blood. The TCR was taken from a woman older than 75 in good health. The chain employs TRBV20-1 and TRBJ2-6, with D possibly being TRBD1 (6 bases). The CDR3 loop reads CSARTGSVLTF. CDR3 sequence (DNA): TGCAGTGCTAGAACAGGGAGCGTCCTGACTTTC.